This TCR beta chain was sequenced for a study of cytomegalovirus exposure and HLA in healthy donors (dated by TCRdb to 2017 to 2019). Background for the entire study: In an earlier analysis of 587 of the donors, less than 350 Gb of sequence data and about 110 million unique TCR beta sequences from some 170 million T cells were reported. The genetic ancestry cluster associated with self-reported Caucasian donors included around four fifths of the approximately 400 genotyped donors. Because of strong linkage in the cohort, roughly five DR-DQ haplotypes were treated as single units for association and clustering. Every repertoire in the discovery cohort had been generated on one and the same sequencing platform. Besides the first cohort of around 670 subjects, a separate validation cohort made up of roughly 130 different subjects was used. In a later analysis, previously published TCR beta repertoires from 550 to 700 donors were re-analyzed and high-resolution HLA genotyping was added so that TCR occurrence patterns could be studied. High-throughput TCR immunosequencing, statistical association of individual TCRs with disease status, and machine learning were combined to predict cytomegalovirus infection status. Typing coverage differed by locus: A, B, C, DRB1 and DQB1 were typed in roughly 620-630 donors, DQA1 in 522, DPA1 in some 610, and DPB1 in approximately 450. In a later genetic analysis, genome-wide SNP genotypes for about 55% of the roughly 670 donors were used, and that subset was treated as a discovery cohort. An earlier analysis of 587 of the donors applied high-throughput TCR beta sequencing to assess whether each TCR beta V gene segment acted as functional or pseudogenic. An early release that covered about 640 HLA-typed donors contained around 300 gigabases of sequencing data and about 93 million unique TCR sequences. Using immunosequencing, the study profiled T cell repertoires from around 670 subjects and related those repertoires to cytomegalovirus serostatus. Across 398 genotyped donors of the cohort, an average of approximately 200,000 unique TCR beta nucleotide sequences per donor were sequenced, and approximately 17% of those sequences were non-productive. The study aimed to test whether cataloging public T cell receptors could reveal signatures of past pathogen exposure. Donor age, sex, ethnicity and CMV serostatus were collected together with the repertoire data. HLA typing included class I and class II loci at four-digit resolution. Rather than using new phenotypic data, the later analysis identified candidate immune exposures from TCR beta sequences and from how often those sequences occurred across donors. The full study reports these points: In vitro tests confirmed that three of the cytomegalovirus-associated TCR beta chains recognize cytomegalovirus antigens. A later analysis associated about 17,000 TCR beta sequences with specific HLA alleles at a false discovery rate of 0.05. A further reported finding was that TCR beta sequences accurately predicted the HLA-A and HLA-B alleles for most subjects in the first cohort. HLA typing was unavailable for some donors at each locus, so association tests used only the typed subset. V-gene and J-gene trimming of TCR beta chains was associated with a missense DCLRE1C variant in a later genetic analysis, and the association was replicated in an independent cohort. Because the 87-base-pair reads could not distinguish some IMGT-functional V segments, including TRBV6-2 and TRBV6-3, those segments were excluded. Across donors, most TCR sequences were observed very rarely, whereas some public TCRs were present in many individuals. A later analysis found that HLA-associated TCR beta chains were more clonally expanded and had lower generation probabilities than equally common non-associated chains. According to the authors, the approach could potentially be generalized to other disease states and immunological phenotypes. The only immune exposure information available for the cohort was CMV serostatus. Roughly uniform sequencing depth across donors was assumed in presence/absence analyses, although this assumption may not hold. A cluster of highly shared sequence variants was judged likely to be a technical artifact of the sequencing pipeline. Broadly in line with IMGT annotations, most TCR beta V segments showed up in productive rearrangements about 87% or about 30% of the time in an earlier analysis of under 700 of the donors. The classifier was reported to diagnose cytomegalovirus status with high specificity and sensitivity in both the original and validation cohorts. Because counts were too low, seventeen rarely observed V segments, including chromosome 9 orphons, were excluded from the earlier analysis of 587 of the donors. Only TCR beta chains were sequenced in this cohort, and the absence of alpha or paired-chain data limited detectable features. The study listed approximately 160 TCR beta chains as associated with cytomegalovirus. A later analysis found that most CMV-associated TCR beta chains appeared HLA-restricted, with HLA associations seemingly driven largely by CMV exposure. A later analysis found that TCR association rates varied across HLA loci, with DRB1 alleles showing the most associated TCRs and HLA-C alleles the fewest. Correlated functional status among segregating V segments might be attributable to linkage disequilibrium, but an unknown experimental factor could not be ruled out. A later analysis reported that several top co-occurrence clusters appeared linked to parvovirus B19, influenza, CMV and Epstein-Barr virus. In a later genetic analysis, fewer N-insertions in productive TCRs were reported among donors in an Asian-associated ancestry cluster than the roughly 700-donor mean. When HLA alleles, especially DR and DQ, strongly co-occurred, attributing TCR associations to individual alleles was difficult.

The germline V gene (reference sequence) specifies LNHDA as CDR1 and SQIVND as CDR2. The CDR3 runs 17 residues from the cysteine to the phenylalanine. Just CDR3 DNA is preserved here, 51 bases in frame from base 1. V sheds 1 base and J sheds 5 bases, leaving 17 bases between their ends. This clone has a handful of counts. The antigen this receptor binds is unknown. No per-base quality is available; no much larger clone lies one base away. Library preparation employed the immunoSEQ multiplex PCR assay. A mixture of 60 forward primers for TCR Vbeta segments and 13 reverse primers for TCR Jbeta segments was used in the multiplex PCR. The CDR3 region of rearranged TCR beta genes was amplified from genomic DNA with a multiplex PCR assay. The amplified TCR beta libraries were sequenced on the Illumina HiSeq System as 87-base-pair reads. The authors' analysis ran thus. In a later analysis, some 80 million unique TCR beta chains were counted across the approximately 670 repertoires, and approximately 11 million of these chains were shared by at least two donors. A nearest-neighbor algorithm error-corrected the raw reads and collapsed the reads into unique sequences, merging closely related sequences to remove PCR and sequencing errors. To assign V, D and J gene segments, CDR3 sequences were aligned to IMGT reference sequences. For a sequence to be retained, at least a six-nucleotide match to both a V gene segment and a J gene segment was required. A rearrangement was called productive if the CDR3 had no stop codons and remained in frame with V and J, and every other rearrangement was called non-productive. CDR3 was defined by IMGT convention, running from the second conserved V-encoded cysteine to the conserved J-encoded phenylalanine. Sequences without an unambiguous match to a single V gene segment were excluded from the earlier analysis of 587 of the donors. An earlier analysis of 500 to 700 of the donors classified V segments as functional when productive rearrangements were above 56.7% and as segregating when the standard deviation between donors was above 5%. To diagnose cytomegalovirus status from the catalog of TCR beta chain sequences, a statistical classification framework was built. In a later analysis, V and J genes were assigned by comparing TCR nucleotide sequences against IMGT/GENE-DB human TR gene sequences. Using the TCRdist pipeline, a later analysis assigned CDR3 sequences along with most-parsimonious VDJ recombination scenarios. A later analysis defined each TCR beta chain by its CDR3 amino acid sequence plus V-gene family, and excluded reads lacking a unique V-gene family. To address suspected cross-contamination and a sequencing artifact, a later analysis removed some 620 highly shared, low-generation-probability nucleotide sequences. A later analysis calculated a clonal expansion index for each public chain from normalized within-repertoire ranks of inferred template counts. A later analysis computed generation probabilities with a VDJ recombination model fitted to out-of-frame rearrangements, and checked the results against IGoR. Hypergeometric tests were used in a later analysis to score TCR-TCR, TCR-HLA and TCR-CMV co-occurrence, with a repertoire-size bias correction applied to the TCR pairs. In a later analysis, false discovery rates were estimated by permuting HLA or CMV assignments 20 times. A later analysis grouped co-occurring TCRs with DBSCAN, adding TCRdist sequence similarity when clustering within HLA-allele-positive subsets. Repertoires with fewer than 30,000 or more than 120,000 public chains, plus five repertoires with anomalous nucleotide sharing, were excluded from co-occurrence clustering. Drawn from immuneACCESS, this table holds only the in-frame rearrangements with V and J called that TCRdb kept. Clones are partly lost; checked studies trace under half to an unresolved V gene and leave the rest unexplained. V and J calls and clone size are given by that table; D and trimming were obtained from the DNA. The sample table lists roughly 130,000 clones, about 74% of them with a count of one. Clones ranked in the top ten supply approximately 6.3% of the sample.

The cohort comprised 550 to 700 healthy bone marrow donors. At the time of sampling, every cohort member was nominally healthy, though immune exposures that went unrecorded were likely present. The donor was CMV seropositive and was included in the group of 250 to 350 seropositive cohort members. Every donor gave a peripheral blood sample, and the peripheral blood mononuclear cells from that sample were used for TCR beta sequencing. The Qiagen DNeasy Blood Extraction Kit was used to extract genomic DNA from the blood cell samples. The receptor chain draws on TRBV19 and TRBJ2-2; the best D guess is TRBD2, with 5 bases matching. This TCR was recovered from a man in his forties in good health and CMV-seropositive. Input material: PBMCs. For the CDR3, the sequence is CASSIGRTHGETGELFF. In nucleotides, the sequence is TGTGCCAGTAGTATAGGGCGGACTCATGGGGAAACCGGGGAGCTGTTTTTT.